This TCR beta chain was sequenced for a study of CD8 T cell repertoires and HIV-1 epitope variants. As for the study in general: Separate wells received one of Twenty-five Gag or Nef variant peptides. Separate from the cultures, 1M uncultured T cells served as baseline.

The junction had 7 bases not matched to a gene; V was cut back by 3 bases and J by 7 bases. Germline V gene lookup returns CDR1 SGDLS and CDR2 YYNGEE. The CDR3 runs 14 residues. This clone was counted only a few times. Its target is not known. The repertoire was sequenced with immunoSEQ multiplex PCR; TCRdb's copy has only in-frame clones and lacks some. Here the sample spans thousands of clones, around 62% being singletons. Study outcomes and limitations: Most of the nine antigen-specific clonotypes appeared cross-reactive to autologous or escape variants.

The specimen was cultured CD8+ T cells derived from PBMCs. The TCR originated in a male donor with HIV. The chain couples TRBV9 to TRBJ2-1, with TRBD2 matching over 7 bases. CDR3 protein: CASSAGAGWNEQFF. The CDR3 DNA follows: TGTGCCAGCAGCGCCGGAGCGGGGTGGAATGAGCAGTTCTTC.